What follows are 9 T cell receptor beta chains derived from one specimen sequenced in a study of cytomegalovirus exposure and HLA in healthy donors. TCRdb keeps only in-frame clones here, not all; method: immunoSEQ multiplex PCR. The sample holds roughly 120,000 clones, about 85% seen once. Sequencing was carried out using PBMCs. These receptors all stem from a man aged 18 to 29 in good health and CMV-seropositive.

The V gene is TRBV10-2, the J gene TRBJ1-2; 8 bases are a match to TRBD1. CDR1 is WSHSY and CDR2 is SAAADI in the germline V gene. J lost 0 bases, V lost 2 bases, and 17 bases had no gene match. The length of the CDR3 is 20 residues. The CDR3 sequence is CASSEPTPLRGRRANYGYTF. CDR3 coding DNA: TGCGCCAGCAGTGAGCCGACTCCCCTCAGGGGGCGCAGAGCTAACTATGGCTACACCTTC.

This sequence joins TRBV6-6 and TRBJ1-5; D not resolved. The CDR3 runs 14 residues. In germline, CDR1 is MNHNY, CDR2 SVGAGI (reference sequence). V gave up 6 bases and J gave up 4 bases, with 13 bases separating them. The CDR3 here is CASSPVNTNQPQHF. CDR3 nucleotides: TGTGCCAGCAGCCCCGTTAACACGAATCAGCCCCAGCATTTT.

This clone has just a few counts. The CDR3 protein is CASSQEGTGKGVDGYTF. CDR3 bases: TGTGCCAGCAGCCAAGAAGGGACAGGGAAAGGGGTTGATGGCTACACCTTC. This sequence joins TRBV14 and TRBJ1-2; 9 positions match TRBD1. The germline gives CDR1 SGHDN, CDR2 FVKESK. The CDR3 runs to 17 residues. Losses at the gene ends were 0 bases for V and 6 bases for J; bases not matched to a gene: 11.

The CDR3 is CASSHRDFAGLGYTF. The DNA for the CDR3 is TGTGCCAGCAGCCATAGGGACTTCGCCGGCCTTGGCTACACCTTC. The chain employs TRBV14 and TRBJ1-2; TRBD1 might be the D (5 bases). Germline V gene sequence: CDR1 SGHDN, CDR2 FVKESK. V lost 3 bases and J 7 bases, leaving 18 bases between the germline ends. The CDR3 contains 15 residues. The complete variable domain, with remaining parts taken from reference TRBV14 and TRBJ1-2, reads EAGVTQFPSHSVIEKGQTVTLRCDPISGHDNLYWYRRVMGKEIKFLLHFVKESKQDESGMPNNRFLAERTGGTYSTLKVQPAELEDSGVYFCASSHRDFAGLGYTFGSGTRLTVV.

This clone was recorded once. The J gene is TRBJ2-1, the V gene TRBV5-6, with TRBD1 matching 9 bases. The CDR3 covers 15 residues. CDR1 SGHDT and CDR2 YYEEEE come from the germline V gene. V lost 2 bases to trimming and J lost 8 bases; unmatched junction nucleotides: 8. The CDR3 nucleotides read TGTGCCAGCAGCTTCGGACAGGGGAGTGTCGATGAGCAGTTCTTC. Translated, it gives CASSFGQGSVDEQFF.

This rearrangement joins TRBV5-1 to TRBJ1-4; TRBD1 matches 7 bases. From germline, CDR1 is SGHRS and CDR2 YFSETQ. The CDR3 loop spans 18 amino acids. V lost 1 base, J lost 5 bases, and 14 bases stayed unmatched. CDR3 amino acids: CASSLQGGRASGNEKLFF. CDR3 nucleotide sequence: TGCGCCAGCAGCTTGCAGGGGGGCAGGGCGTCCGGAAATGAAAAACTGTTTTTT.

This clone occurred once. The chain joins TRBV19 to TRBJ1-1, with unresolved D. The CDR3 consists of 11 residues. V lost 5 bases and J 5 bases, leaving 6 bases between the germline ends. Germline CDR1 reads LNHDA; CDR2 reads SQIVND (reference sequence). CDR3 bases: TGTGCCAGTAGTCTCAGAACTGAAGCTTTCTTT. It translates to CASSLRTEAFF.

V gene TRBV4-3 combines with J gene TRBJ1-3; a possible D gene is TRBD1 (5 bases). Trimming pared 3 bases from V and 7 bases from J, leaving 28 bases between. The germline V gene encodes CDR1 LGHNA and CDR2 YSLEER. The CDR3 runs 19 residues. The CDR3 DNA reads as TGCGCCAGCAGCCACCCTGGCGGTGGCGGGACCCCCACGAAGAACACCATATATTTT. This translates into CASSHPGGGGTPTKNTIYF.

The genes are TRBV6-6 and TRBJ2-1; no reliable D call. V was cut by 4 bases and J by 3 bases, with 7 bases left in between. CDR1 is MNHNY, CDR2 SVGAGI, per germline (reference sequence). CDR3 length equals 13 residues. Here the CDR3 reads CASSSDNYNEQFF. As DNA, the CDR3 is TGTGCCAGCAGTTCCGACAACTACAATGAGCAGTTCTTC.